This T cell receptor beta chain was documented in a study of T cells in Graves' hyperthyroidism and ophthalmopathy. The length of the CDR3 is 12 residues. Germline V gene data show CDR1 as ENHRY and CDR2 as SYGVKD. Trimming took off 8 bases at V and 14 bases at J, with 16 bases between the two ends. TCR beta CDR3 sequences were amplified from RNA transcripts. HTBI primers drove first-round RT-PCR of the TCR CDR3. TCRdb ran MiXCR on the multiplex PCR reads and lists one entry per CDR3 protein. The sample has roughly 800,000 distinct CDR3 sequences; more than 30% are singletons. Diagnoses used clinical symptoms, serum thyroxine and TRAb, thyroid ultrasound and orbital computed tomography. The source of the PBMCs was around 9 ml of fresh peripheral blood. This clonotype has at least ten counts.

The chain combines TRBV10-3 with TRBJ1-6, with unresolved D. The material sequenced was blood. This sequence was found in a man aged 18 to 29 with Graves' hyperthyroidism. This CDR3 is CAIGMAQESLHF. DNA of the CDR3: TGTGCCATCGGGATGGCCCAAGAGTCCCTCCACTTT.